These T cell receptor beta chains were read from a single sample in a study of blood T cell repertoires in COVID-19. Here immunoSEQ multiplex PCR was the method, and the copy in TCRdb shows in-frame clones only, minus some. The data contain about 230,000 clones, under 90% of them singletons. Specimen: peripheral blood. These receptors were collected from a man in his fifties or sixties with COVID-19, enrolled during active disease. The CDR3 runs from the conserved cysteine through the conserved F or W. A D gene is named only where the DNA matches it firmly. Expanded clones are given a class, and other clones once, few, many or no size at all.

J | V | size | D | CDR3 | DNA
TRBJ1-4 | TRBV7-6 | once | NA | CASSLAGVEKLFF | TGTGCCAGCAGCTTAGCAGGGGTCGAAAAACTGTTTTTT
TRBJ2-1 | TRBV3-1/TRBV3-2 | NA | NA | CASSQSRDTIPYNEQFF | TGTGCCAGCAGCCAATCCCGGGACACAATACCCTACAATGAGCAGTTCTTC
TRBJ1-4 | TRBV27 | NA | TRBD1 | CASSYQQGTNEKLFF | TGTGCCAGCAGTTACCAACAGGGGACTAATGAAAAACTGTTTTTT
TRBJ2-2 | TRBV7-2 | NA | NA | CASSLGQSNTGELFF | TGTGCCAGCAGCTTAGGACAGTCCAACACCGGGGAGCTGTTTTTT
TRBJ2-1 | TRBV7-3 | few | TRBD1 | CASSLGPTGGEYNEQFF | TGTGCCAGCAGCTTAGGGCCGACAGGGGGCGAGTACAATGAGCAGTTCTTC
TRBJ1-1 | TRBV25-1 | NA | NA | CASSVVGSSFF | TGTGCCAGCAGTGTGGTGGGGAGCTCTTTCTTT
TRBJ2-5 | TRBV27 | few | TRBD2 | CASSYSSGGQQETQYF | TGTGCCAGCAGTTACTCTAGCGGGGGGCAGCAAGAGACCCAGTACTTC
TRBJ1-3 | TRBV9 | NA | TRBD1 | CASSPPGTGGSGNTIYF | TGTGCCAGCAGCCCTCCTGGGACAGGGGGCTCAGGAAACACCATATATTTT
TRBJ1-2 | TRBV19 | NA | TRBD1 | CASSPNTGGGYTF | TGTGCCAGTAGTCCGAACACAGGGGGTGGCTACACCTTC
TRBJ2-7 | TRBV2 | NA | TRBD2 | CASTGLAARNEQYF | TGTGCCAGCACTGGGCTAGCGGCCCGGAACGAGCAGTACTTC
TRBJ2-1 | TRBV4-1 | NA | TRBD2 | CASSPGTSGSSYNEQFF | TGCGCCAGCAGCCCAGGGACTAGCGGGAGCTCCTACAATGAGCAGTTCTTC
TRBJ2-5 | TRBV15 | NA | NA | CATSRDLRETQYF | TGTGCCACCAGCAGAGATCTCAGGGAGACCCAGTACTTC
TRBJ2-5 | TRBV13 | NA | TRBD2 | CASSIYGLAKETQYF | TGTGCCAGCAGCATCTACGGACTAGCCAAAGAGACCCAGTACTTC
TRBJ2-7 | TRBV4-1 | NA | NA | CASSQGSGTRDEQYF | TGCGCCAGCAGCCAAGGGTCTGGGACACGGGACGAGCAGTACTTC
TRBJ2-1 | TRBV5-4 | NA | NA | CASSLTRARDYNEQFF | TGTGCCAGCAGCTTGACTAGGGCGAGAGATTACAATGAGCAGTTCTTC
TRBJ2-7 | TRBV7-9 | NA | TRBD1 | CASSATGPEQYF | TGTGCCAGCAGCGCGACAGGGCCCGAGCAGTACTTC
TRBJ1-3 | TRBV9 | NA | NA | CASSVVGHSGNTIYF | TGTGCCAGCAGCGTAGTCGGACACTCTGGAAACACCATATATTTT
TRBJ2-3 | TRBV6-5 | NA | TRBD2 | CASRPTGGGKNTQYF | TGTGCCAGCAGGCCCACCGGGGGGGGTAAAAATACGCAGTATTTT
TRBJ1-1 | TRBV19 | NA | TRBD1 | CASSLDRGNTEAFF | TGTGCCAGTAGCTTGGACAGGGGTAACACTGAAGCTTTCTTT
TRBJ2-2 | TRBV30 | NA | NA | CAWDGGTGELFF | TGTGCCTGGGACGGCGGAACCGGGGAGCTGTTTTTT
TRBJ2-7 | TRBV2 | NA | TRBD1 | CASSLGQSLTSYEQYF | TGTGCCAGCTCCCTGGGACAGTCTCTGACATCCTACGAGCAGTACTTC
TRBJ1-1 | TRBV19 | NA | NA | CASSKRGSDTEAFF | TGTGCCAGTAGTAAACGGGGTTCGGACACTGAAGCTTTCTTT
TRBJ2-5 | TRBV6-6 | NA | NA | CASSPRDQETQYF | TGTGCCAGCAGTCCCCGGGACCAAGAGACCCAGTACTTC
TRBJ2-3 | TRBV7-2 | once | TRBD2 | CASSSLPGLTTDTQYF | TGTGCCAGCAGCTCCTTACCGGGACTAACCACAGATACGCAGTATTTT
TRBJ2-2 | TRBV6-6 | NA | NA | CASSYPVGELFF | TGTGCCAGCAGTTACCCCGTCGGGGAGCTGTTTTTT
TRBJ2-6 | TRBV7-5 | NA | NA | CARSLGLGLAGVRGANVLTF | TGTGCCAGAAGCTTGGGTCTGGGACTAGCGGGAGTCCGTGGGGCCAACGTCCTGACTTTC
TRBJ1-6 | TRBV5-1 | NA | NA | CASSLGQENSPLHF | TGCGCCAGCAGCTTGGGACAGGAAAATTCACCCCTCCACTTT
TRBJ1-5 | TRBV2 | NA | NA | CASSDGRNNQPQHF | TGTGCCAGCAGTGATGGCAGAAACAATCAGCCCCAGCATTTT
TRBJ2-3 | TRBV5-1 | NA | NA | CASSLADLADTQYF | TGCGCCAGCAGCTTGGCAGACCTAGCAGATACGCAGTATTTT
TRBJ1-2 | TRBV7-9 | NA | NA | CASSLVDAGYYGYTF | TGTGCCAGCAGCTTAGTTGATGCAGGCTACTATGGCTACACCTTC
TRBJ2-1 | TRBV10-3 | NA | TRBD2 | CAITMTSQPTYNEQFF | TGTGCCATCACCATGACTAGCCAACCTACCTACAATGAGCAGTTCTTC